Detailed here is one TCR beta chain. Its antigen is unknown. Generated by immunoSEQ multiplex PCR, the TCRdb table keeps only in-frame clones and is missing some. The repertoire holds 110,000 to 150,000 clones, with roughly 90% as singletons. The sample comes from a study of T cell responses to AZD1222 COVID-19 vaccine. Overall study findings and caveats: Nearly half of the spike-specific TCRs reportedly recognize variant regions that carry no mutations. The sample set comprised mostly white British donors with more females, and clonal diversity was possibly underestimated.

CDR1 and CDR2 (germline): MNHEY, SMNVEV (reference sequence). Trimming removed 2 bases at V and 0 bases at J, with 10 bases between. This CDR3 spans 15 amino acids. Specimen: peripheral blood, collected 28 days after the second AZD1222 dose. This clonotype originated in an adult who received the AZD1222 COVID-19 vaccine. The chain couples TRBV27 to TRBJ1-1; D perhaps matches TRBD1 (5 bases). CDR3 DNA: TGTGCCAGCAGTTTAGGGGGAACAGTGAACACTGAAGCTTTCTTT. It encodes CASSLGGTVNTEAFF.